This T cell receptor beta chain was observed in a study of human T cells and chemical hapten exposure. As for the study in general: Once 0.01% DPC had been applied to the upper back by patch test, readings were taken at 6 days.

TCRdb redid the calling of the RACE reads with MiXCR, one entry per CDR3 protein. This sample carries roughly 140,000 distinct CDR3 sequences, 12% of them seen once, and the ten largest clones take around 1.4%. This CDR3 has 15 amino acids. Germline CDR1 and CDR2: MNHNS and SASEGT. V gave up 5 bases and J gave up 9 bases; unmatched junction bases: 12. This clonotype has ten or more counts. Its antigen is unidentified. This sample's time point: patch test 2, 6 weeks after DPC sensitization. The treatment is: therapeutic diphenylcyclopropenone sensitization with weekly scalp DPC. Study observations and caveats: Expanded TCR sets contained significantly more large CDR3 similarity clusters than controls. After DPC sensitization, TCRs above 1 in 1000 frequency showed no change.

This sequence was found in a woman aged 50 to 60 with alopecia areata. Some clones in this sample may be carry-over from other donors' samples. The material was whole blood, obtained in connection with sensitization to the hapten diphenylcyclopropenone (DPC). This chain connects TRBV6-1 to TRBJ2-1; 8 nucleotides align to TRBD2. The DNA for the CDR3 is TGTGCCAGCAGTAACGGGAGGGCCTTCCGGTCTGAGCAGTTCTTC. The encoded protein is CASSNGRAFRSEQFF.